Each of the 17 T cell receptor beta chains below was sequenced from the same sample in a study of T-cell memory formation after mild COVID-19 (dated by TCRdb to 2020 to 2022). To prepare the library, 5' RACE was applied. TCRdb shows the sequencer as Illumina NovaSeq 6000. TCRdb reanalyzed the raw reads on its own, using fastp at Q25 for trimming and MiXCR for clone calling, and kept in-frame beta chains. Rows with one shared CDR3 protein collapse into an entry with the most common genes and DNA. Present in this sample are roughly 340,000 distinct CDR3 sequences, more than 20% of which were seen just once. The ten largest clonotypes hold around 23% of the sample. What was sequenced was PBMCs or a T cell subset sorted from them (not recorded which). The receptors shown here come from a young man who had mild COVID-19 (a few samples of this study predate the infection). The sample titles of this study are shuffled in the database, so cell type and time point are left out; the donor was told from shared clones.

This clonotype was seen more than once but under ten times. The J gene is TRBJ1-4, the V gene TRBV4-3, with unresolved D. The CDR3 runs to 15 residues. V gave up 0 bases and J gave up 7 bases, with 12 bases separating them. Germline V lookup: CDR1 LGHNA, CDR2 YSLEER. This CDR3 reads CASSQEWTGREKLFF. The CDR3, as DNA: TGCGCCAGCAGCCAAGAATGGACCGGACGTGAAAAACTGTTTTTT.

This clonotype has more than one count but fewer than ten. The chain has TRBV7-2 and TRBJ2-1, with a weak D call TRBD2 (6 bases). The CDR3 runs 14 residues. Trimming removed 4 bases from V and 6 bases from J, with 13 bases in between. From germline, CDR1 is SGHTA and CDR2 FQGNSA. The CDR3 region is CASSSSRDSNEQFF. CDR3 DNA sequence: TGTGCCAGCAGCTCATCCCGGGACTCCAATGAGCAGTTCTTC.

The V gene is TRBV7-8, the J gene TRBJ2-1; a weak D match, TRBD2 (7 bases). V dropped 8 bases and J dropped 7 bases, with 15 bases sitting between them. CDR1 SGHVS and CDR2 FQNEAQ come from the germline V gene. The length of the CDR3 is 13 residues. The CDR3 region has the DNA TGTGCCAGCTTAAGGGGGGGGGCGAATGAGCAGTTCTTC. Translated: CASLRGGANEQFF.

In its sample, this clonotype was seen a few times. The chain has TRBV12-3 or TRBV12-4 and TRBJ1-2; 9 bases agree with TRBD1. J gave up 6 bases and V 7 bases, and 12 bases lay outside the gene matches. The CDR3 length is 15 residues. This CDR3 is CASTLGQGTLNGYTF. CDR3 DNA: TGTGCCAGCACCCTAGGACAGGGGACGTTGAATGGCTACACCTTC.

The rearrangement uses TRBV15 and TRBJ2-1; TRBD2 agrees at 12 bases. The CDR3 covers 17 residues. Germline V gene data show CDR1 as LNHNV and CDR2 as YYDKDF (reference sequence). Trimming cost V 5 bases and J 4 bases; bases outside gene matches: 9. DNA of the CDR3: TGTGCCACCAGCCCTTCCCTAGCGGGGGGGCAATACAATGAGCAGTTCTTC. Its protein is CATSPSLAGGQYNEQFF. Drawing the rest from reference TRBV15 and TRBJ2-1, the complete variable domain is DAMVIQNPRYQVTQFGKPVTLSCSQTLNHNVMYWYQQKSSQAPKLLFHYYDKDFNNEADTPDNFQSRRPNTSFCFLDIRSPGLGDTAMYLCATSPSLAGGQYNEQFFGPGTRLTVL.

This chain joins TRBV9 and TRBJ2-5; TRBD2 is a possible D gene (5 bases). The length of the CDR3 is 12 residues. Germline V CDR1 and CDR2: SGDLS, YYNGEE. Trimming stripped 7 bases from V and 5 bases from J, with 12 bases between. The CDR3, as DNA: TGTGCCAGCTCCGGGATAGATGAGACCCAGTACTTC. Protein sequence: CASSGIDETQYF.

J is TRBJ2-7 and V is TRBV7-2; D is perhaps TRBD2 (6 bases). Germline lookup yields CDR1 SGHTA and CDR2 FQGNSA. CDR3 size: 14 residues. Trimming left V 1 base short and J 3 bases short, with 10 bases between. The DNA of the CDR3 is TGTGCCAGCAGCTTAGATGCGCGGGGCTACGAGCAGTACGTC. Encoded protein: CASSLDARGYEQYV.

The chain combines TRBV6-1 with TRBJ1-1; no clear D. There are 10 residues in the CDR3. Per the germline V gene, CDR1 is MNHNS and CDR2 is SASEGT. The ends were cut back, 2 bases at V and 10 bases at J, with 5 bases in the middle. DNA of the CDR3: TGTGCCAGCAGTGAATTTGGAGCTTTCTTT. Its translation: CASSEFGAFF.

This sequence joins TRBV4-1 and TRBJ1-1; D is unclear. CDR3 size: 15 residues. Germline-derived CDR1 and CDR2 are MGHRA and YSYEKL. The ends were cut back, 0 bases at V and 5 bases at J, with 13 bases in the middle. CDR3 residues: CASSQDSISGTEAFF. CDR3 nucleotide sequence: TGCGCCAGCAGCCAAGATTCGATCTCCGGGACTGAAGCTTTCTTT.

This clonotype was seen only a few times. This chain links TRBV12-3 or TRBV12-4 with TRBJ1-1; D uncertain. This CDR3 is built from 12 residues. The V gene lost 0 bases and the J gene lost 11 bases, with 10 bases spanning the gap. DNA of the CDR3: TGTGCCAGCAGTTTAGCGAGCAGTATGGCTTTCTTT. This encodes CASSLASSMAFF.

The gene calls are TRBV4-1 and TRBJ1-4, with D tentatively TRBD1 (6 bases). V lost 2 bases and J lost 5, with 12 bases in between. Germline lookup yields CDR1 MGHRA and CDR2 YSYEKL. This CDR3 has 15 residues. In nucleotides, the CDR3 is TGCGCCAGCAGCCAATTCGGACAGCTCAATGAAAAACTGTTTTTT. Its translation is CASSQFGQLNEKLFF.

This clonotype was observed a few times. This chain uses TRBV7-2 with TRBJ2-7; D may be TRBD2 (6 bases). The V end was cut by 0 bases, the J end by 3 bases, with 12 bases between. The CDR3 is made up of 15 amino acids. Germline assignment: CDR1 SGHTA and CDR2 FQGNSA. This CDR3 reads CASSLAQGLIYEQYV. The CDR3 bases are TGTGCCAGCAGCTTAGCGCAGGGACTTATCTACGAGCAGTACGTC.

The V gene is TRBV7-2, the J gene TRBJ2-3; 8 bases align to TRBD2. With 0 bases clipped from V and 1 base from J, the junction kept 3 bases outside the gene matches. In germline, CDR1 is SGHTA, CDR2 FQGNSA. The length of the CDR3 is 16 residues. Here the CDR3 DNA reads TGTGCCAGCAGCTTAGCCGGGGGGGTAGGCACAGATACGCAGTATTTT. Protein: CASSLAGGVGTDTQYF.

J is TRBJ2-7 and V is TRBV5-4, with D maybe TRBD1 (6 bases). In germline, CDR1 is SGHNT, CDR2 YYREEE (reference sequence). V was clipped by 0 bases and J by 0 bases, with 10 bases between them. The CDR3 has 15 residues. The CDR3 protein is CASSLGQVSSYEQYF. Here the CDR3 DNA reads TGTGCCAGCAGCTTGGGACAGGTGAGCTCCTACGAGCAGTACTTC.

This clonotype was seen at least ten times. This rearrangement joins TRBV7-2 to TRBJ1-3, with D possibly matching TRBD1 (5 bases). The germline V gene has CDR1 SGHTA and CDR2 FQGNSA. The CDR3 spans 15 residues. The germline V and J ends were trimmed by 2 bases and 8 bases, with 16 bases remaining between them. The CDR3 region is CASSLTAAGGDTIYF. The DNA of the CDR3 is TGTGCCAGCAGCTTAACCGCCGCGGGGGGAGACACCATATATTTT.

This clonotype was seen at least ten times. The chain's CDR3 is CASSPPAGTAYNEQFF. The CDR3 region has the DNA TGTGCCAGCTCACCACCGGCGGGGACCGCCTACAATGAGCAGTTCTTC. V is TRBV18 and J is TRBJ2-1, with D perhaps matching TRBD2 (6 bases). Deletions cut 0 bases from V and 2 bases from J, with 11 bases between. CDR3 length: 16 amino acids. Germline loops: CDR1 KGHSH, CDR2 LQKENI.

The rearrangement links TRBV21-1 to TRBJ2-7; TRBD2, the table's D call, was not compared with the DNA. TRBV21-1 is a known pseudogene. The CDR3 totals 17 residues. CDR3 in DNA: TGTGCCAGCAGCAAAGAACCTCCGGGACTCCCGGAATACGAGCAGTACGTC. Translating it yields CASSKEPPGLPEYEQYV.